These 22 T cell receptor beta chains originate from one sample sequenced in a study of shared clonotypes between healthy human individuals. Using immunoSEQ multiplex PCR, the repertoire was profiled, and TCRdb retains in-frame clones only, with some absent. The sample holds a few million clones, approximately 95% seen once. Specimen: naive CD4+ T cells sorted from blood. Subset of the sample: CD45RA+ positively selected. These receptor sequences come from a man aged 18-30 years in good health.

The V call is TRBV5-1, the J call TRBJ2-3; D is perhaps TRBD1 or TRBD2 (6 bases each). The CDR3 is made up of 15 amino acids. V dropped 2 bases and J dropped 3 bases, with 13 bases sitting between them. Germline V gene sequence: CDR1 SGHRS, CDR2 YFSETQ. The CDR3 nucleotides are TGCGCCAGCAGCTTACAGGGAGGTACGACAGATACGCAGTATTTT. It encodes CASSLQGGTTDTQYF.

CDR3 residues: CASSLRLVDDTQYF. The CDR3, as DNA: TGCGCCAGCAGCTTGCGGTTGGTGGACGATACGCAGTATTTT. The rearrangement joins TRBV5-1 to TRBJ2-3; D remains unclear. The CDR3 consists of 14 residues. Between the trimmed V and J ends, which lost 1 base and 6 bases, there was a span of 12 bases. Germline values: CDR1 SGHRS, CDR2 YFSETQ.

V usage is TRBV10-3 and J usage is TRBJ2-2, with D hard to call. Trimming pared 4 bases from V and 1 base from J, leaving 7 bases between. The CDR3 spans 14 residues. Looked up from germline, CDR1 is ENHRY and CDR2 is SYGVKD. In nucleotides, the CDR3 is TGTGCCATCAGTGTTTCGAAGAACACCGGGGAGCTGTTTTTT. As protein: CAISVSKNTGELFF.

This rearrangement joins TRBV5-1 to TRBJ1-2, with D possibly TRBD1 on 6 matching bases. The V gene lost 4 bases and the J gene lost 8 bases, with 18 bases spanning the gap. This CDR3 is built from 14 residues. The germline V gene has CDR1 SGHRS and CDR2 YFSETQ. CDR3 region: CASSPPSGGAGYTF. Here the CDR3 DNA reads TGCGCCAGCAGCCCACCAAGCGGGGGGGCGGGCTACACCTTC.

The chain recombines TRBV18 with TRBJ2-7; TRBD2 is a possible D gene (6 bases). Per the germline V gene, CDR1 is KGHSH and CDR2 is LQKENI. V lost 0 bases to trimming and J lost 4 bases, with 22 bases between them. CDR3 length: 18 amino acids. The CDR3 nucleotides are TGTGCCAGCTCACCACCCCCCGGAACTGGTGCGGGACGGTACGAGCAGTACTTC. Encoded protein: CASSPPPGTGAGRYEQYF.

The V call is TRBV2, the J call TRBJ1-4; D remains ambiguous. V lost 3 bases to trimming and J lost 0 bases, with 8 bases between them. CDR1 and CDR2 (germline): SNHLY, FYNNEI. The CDR3 extends over 15 amino acids. The CDR3 sequence is CASSERVATNEKLFF. The DNA of the CDR3 is TGTGCCAGCAGTGAGAGGGTTGCAACTAATGAAAAACTGTTTTTT.

This clone was seen a single time. This chain links TRBV6-1 with TRBJ1-2; maybe TRBD1 (5 bases). The CDR3 runs to 14 residues. From germline, CDR1 is MNHNS and CDR2 SASEGT. The V end was cut by 10 bases, the J end by 5 bases, with 20 bases between. The CDR3 sequence: CAIPTDPLGYGYTF. CDR3 DNA sequence: TGTGCCATTCCGACAGACCCCCTTGGGTATGGCTACACCTTC.

The chain joins TRBV30 to TRBJ1-1, with D perhaps matching TRBD1 (5 bases). Trimming removed 3 bases at V and 5 bases at J, with 16 bases between. This CDR3 has 14 residues. The germline V gene encodes CDR1 GTSNPN and CDR2 SVGIG (reference sequence). The CDR3 reads CAWRIPPGGTEAFF. CDR3 coding DNA: TGTGCCTGGAGGATCCCGCCGGGGGGGACTGAAGCTTTCTTT.

The chain links TRBV19 to TRBJ2-2, with D perhaps TRBD1 or TRBD2 (6 bases each). Trimming pared 7 bases from V and 1 base from J, leaving 13 bases between. In germline, CDR1 is LNHDA, CDR2 SQIVND (reference sequence). The CDR3 is made up of 15 amino acids. The CDR3 loop is CASKGGPKNTGELFF. The CDR3 nucleotides are TGTGCCAGTAAGGGGGGACCCAAGAACACCGGGGAGCTGTTTTTT.

The chain employs TRBV10-3 and TRBJ2-1, with 11 bases aligning to TRBD2. The CDR3 sequence is 18 residues long. V gave up 2 bases and J gave up 1 base; unmatched junction bases: 7. Germline loops: CDR1 ENHRY, CDR2 SYGVKD. The CDR3 spells CAISERLAGIGSYNEQFF. The CDR3 DNA sequence: TGTGCCATCAGTGAGCGACTAGCGGGAATAGGGTCCTACAATGAGCAGTTCTTC.

V and J are TRBV5-1 and TRBJ2-3, with unresolved D. CDR3 length equals 14 residues. Germline assignment: CDR1 SGHRS and CDR2 YFSETQ. The ends were cut back, 0 bases at V and 6 bases at J, with 11 bases in the middle. Written as DNA, the CDR3 is TGCGCCAGCAGCTTGGCCAACCCAGCCGATACGCAGTATTTT. It encodes CASSLANPADTQYF.

The chain uses TRBV9 and TRBJ2-5; the D call may be TRBD1 or TRBD2 (6 bases each). The CDR3 length is 14 residues. The germline gives CDR1 SGDLS, CDR2 YYNGEE. Trimming removed 7 bases from V and 6 bases from J, with 19 bases in between. The chain's CDR3 is CASAQTGAGKTQYF. The DNA for the CDR3 is TGTGCCAGCGCACAGACGGGGGCTGGGAAGACCCAGTACTTC. Supplemented by reference TRBV9 and TRBJ2-5, the full variable domain reads DSGVTQTPKHLITATGQRVTLRCSPRSGDLSVYWYQQSLDQGLQFLIQYYNGEERAKGNILERFSAQQFPDLHSELNLSSLELGDSALYFCASAQTGAGKTQYFGPGTRLLVL.

This clone was seen only a few times. The V and J genes are TRBV7-9 and TRBJ1-1, with D unclear. Trimming cost V 5 bases and J 6 bases, with 13 bases left between them. CDR1 and CDR2 from the germline V gene are SEHNR and FQNEAQ (reference sequence). The CDR3 is 13 amino acids. The CDR3: CASSARAGSEAFF. In nucleotides, the CDR3 is TGTGCCAGCAGCGCTCGTGCGGGGTCTGAAGCTTTCTTT.

The rearrangement joins TRBV2 to TRBJ1-6; 7 bases are a match to TRBD1. The CDR3 runs 14 residues. The V gene's germline CDR1 is SNHLY and CDR2 FYNNEI. V shed 3 bases and J 14 bases; nucleotides not matched to a gene: 10. The CDR3 protein is CASSEERGGMALHF. In DNA, the CDR3 is TGTGCCAGCAGTGAGGAAAGAGGGGGCATGGCCCTCCACTTT.

The V gene is TRBV9, the J gene TRBJ2-7, with 8 bases lining up with TRBD1. The junction had 8 bases not matched to a gene; V was cut back by 3 bases and J by 6 bases. Germline CDR1 and CDR2: SGDLS and YYNGEE. This CDR3 region has 14 residues. The CDR3 loop reads CASSARTGSPEQYF. The CDR3 DNA is TGTGCCAGCAGCGCCAGGACAGGGTCGCCCGAGCAGTACTTC.

The chain is built from TRBV30 and TRBJ2-2, with a tentative D call TRBD2 (6 bases). This CDR3 region has 16 residues. Trimming removed 3 bases from V and 4 bases from J, with 18 bases in between. Germline CDR1 is GTSNPN and CDR2 is SVGIG (reference sequence). CDR3: CAWRVVGSSRTGELFF. Here the CDR3 DNA reads TGTGCCTGGAGGGTCGTCGGGAGCAGTCGCACCGGGGAGCTGTTTTTT.

The CDR3 protein is CASSVGLAGGQETQYF. CDR3 coding DNA: TGTGCCAGCAGTGTTGGACTAGCGGGGGGGCAGGAGACCCAGTACTTC. This chain joins TRBV6-1 and TRBJ2-5; 15 nucleotides align to TRBD2. Germline CDR1 and CDR2: MNHNS and SASEGT. Trimming removed 4 bases from V and 5 bases from J; junction bases left unmatched: 5. This CDR3 is 16 amino acids long.

V gene TRBV30 combines with J gene TRBJ1-1; D gene uncertain. Per the germline V gene, CDR1 is GTSNPN and CDR2 is SVGIG (reference sequence). With 5 bases removed from V and 8 bases from J, the gap between germline ends came to 15 bases. This CDR3 has 12 residues. For the CDR3, the DNA is TGTGCCTGGGGGCAACTAAGGGAAGAAGCTTTCTTT. It codes for CAWGQLREEAFF. Drawing the rest from reference TRBV30 and TRBJ1-1, the complete variable domain is SQTIHQWPATLVQPVGSPLSLECTVEGTSNPNLYWYRQAAGRGLQLLFYSVGIGQISSEVPQNLSASRPQDRQFILSSKKLLLSDSGFYLCAWGQLREEAFFGQGTRLTVV.

The chain carries TRBV18 and TRBJ2-3; 7 bases align to TRBD1. Unmatched junction bases numbered 4, after V lost 5 bases and J lost 2 bases. This CDR3 is 14 amino acids long. Germline V lookup: CDR1 KGHSH, CDR2 LQKENI. CDR3 protein: CASSRQGVTDTQYF. In DNA form, the CDR3 reads TGTGCCAGCTCAAGACAGGGTGTCACAGATACGCAGTATTTT.

Concerning this clone: This sample includes further DNA sequences coding for the same CDR3. CDR3 protein: CASSLGTSAYNEQFF. The CDR3, as DNA: TGCGCCAGCAGCCTCGGGACTAGCGCATACAATGAGCAGTTCTTC. The chain has TRBV4-1 and TRBJ2-1; 10 nucleotides line up with TRBD2. Germline trimming cut 4 bases from V and 4 bases from J; bases unmatched to any gene: 4. The CDR3 has 15 residues. Germline V gene lookup returns CDR1 MGHRA and CDR2 YSYEKL.

The table lists this clone with a count of one. The chain combines TRBV7-9 with TRBJ2-1, with 12 bases matching TRBD2. There are 15 residues in the CDR3. Germline CDR1 and CDR2: SEHNR and FQNEAQ (reference sequence). The V and J ends lost 5 bases and 5 bases, in that order; junction bases with no gene match: 4. The CDR3 spells CASSETSGGNNEQFF. CDR3 bases: TGTGCCAGCAGCGAGACTAGCGGGGGAAACAATGAGCAGTTCTTC. The complete variable domain, with remaining parts taken from reference TRBV7-9 and TRBJ2-1, reads DTGVSQNPRHKITKRGQNVTFRCDPISEHNRLYWYRQTLGQGPEFLTYFQNEAQLEKSRLLSDRFSAERPKGSFSTLEIQRTEQGDSAMYLCASSETSGGNNEQFFGPGTRLTVL.

Turning to this clone: The sample has other DNA sequences that encode this CDR3 too. The chain uses TRBV18 and TRBJ2-2; D gene unclear. Germline CDR1 KGHSH, CDR2 LQKENI. The CDR3 runs 14 residues. Trimming removed 3 bases from V and 2 bases from J, with 7 bases in between. CDR3 sequence (DNA): TGTGCCAGCTCACCTGGTCTCAACACCGGGGAGCTGTTTTTT. Protein sequence: CASSPGLNTGELFF.